These 8 T cell receptor beta chains were sequenced from one sample in a study of T cell responses to AZD1222 COVID-19 vaccine. Clones were sequenced by immunoSEQ multiplex PCR, and TCRdb holds only the in-frame ones, with some missing. Altogether about 120,000 clones are present, 85% to 90% being singletons, with the ten largest covering about 29%. The sample here was peripheral blood, taken on day 0 of AZD1222 vaccination. These receptors were collected from an adult in good health.

The rearrangement links TRBV6-5 to TRBJ2-5; 13 nucleotides line up with TRBD2. The V segment lost 2 bases and the J segment 4 bases; nucleotides outside the gene matches: 4. From germline, CDR1 is MNHEY and CDR2 SVGAGI. This CDR3 contains 16 residues. The CDR3 here is CASSYARLAGGETQYF. The CDR3 bases are TGTGCCAGCAGTTACGCCAGACTAGCGGGAGGAGAGACCCAGTACTTC.

The V and J genes are TRBV11-1 and TRBJ2-3, with TRBD1 matching over 7 bases. Germline-derived CDR1 and CDR2 are SGHAT and FQDESV (reference sequence). The CDR3 length is 14 residues. V lost 5 bases, J lost 3 bases, and 5 bases stayed unmatched. The CDR3 here is CASSGNRGTDTQYF. In nucleotides, the CDR3 is TGTGCCAGCAGCGGCAACAGGGGAACAGATACGCAGTATTTT.

In DNA form, the CDR3 reads TGTGCCAGCAGCTTGGGACAGTACGGTGAGCAGTTCTTC. This gives the protein CASSLGQYGEQFF. The chain employs TRBV5-4 and TRBJ2-1; weak D call: TRBD1 (5 bases). Germline CDR1 and CDR2: SGHNT and YYREEE (reference sequence). The CDR3 contains 13 residues. Trimming took off 0 bases at V and 9 bases at J, with 10 bases between the two ends.

V gene TRBV10-2 combines with J gene TRBJ2-1; 7 positions match TRBD2. Germline V gives CDR1 WSHSY, CDR2 SAAADI. Trimming removed 3 bases from V and 7 bases from J; junction bases left unmatched: 12. This CDR3 region has 16 residues. CDR3 sequence reads: CASSDPAGLAANEQFF. The CDR3 DNA follows: TGCGCCAGCAGTGACCCTGCGGGGCTAGCGGCGAATGAGCAGTTCTTC.

The V call is TRBV9, the J call TRBJ1-3; D ambiguous. The V gene's germline CDR1 is SGDLS and CDR2 YYNGEE. V was shortened by 3 bases and J by 0 bases, with 13 bases between the two germline ends. This CDR3 is 16 amino acids long. Here the CDR3 reads CASSESGSISGNTIYF. CDR3 in DNA: TGTGCCAGCAGCGAATCCGGGAGTATCTCTGGAAACACCATATATTTT.

The table lists this clone with a count of one. This chain links TRBV29-1 with TRBJ2-1; 7 bases agree with TRBD2. The CDR3 spans 17 residues. V dropped 1 base and J dropped 0; count of bases not matched to a gene: 9. Germline CDR1 and CDR2: SQVTM and ANQGSEA. The CDR3 sequence is CSVEGGSETSSYNEQFF. CDR3 in DNA: TGCAGCGTTGAAGGCGGGAGCGAAACCAGCTCCTACAATGAGCAGTTCTTC.

This chain joins TRBV3-1 (or the pseudogene TRBV3-2) and TRBJ2-7; no definite D call. V dropped 4 bases and J dropped 6 bases, with 10 bases sitting between them. The CDR3 contains 12 residues. The germline CDR1 and CDR2 sequences are LGHDT and YNNKEL (reference sequence). This chain's CDR3 is CASSLLQSEQYF. CDR3 DNA sequence: TGTGCCAGCAGCCTTCTGCAGAGCGAGCAGTACTTC.

V is TRBV7-3 and J is TRBJ2-7; tentative D call: TRBD2 (6 bases). V was clipped by 2 bases and J by 2 bases, with 22 bases between them. Germline assignment: CDR1 SGHTA and CDR2 FQGTGA. The CDR3 loop spans 18 amino acids. The CDR3 DNA follows: TGTGCCAGCAGCTTATCCCCCCGCCGCGTTAGCGGTCCCTACGAGCAGTACTTC. Translating gives CASSLSPRRVSGPYEQYF. The full variable domain, its missing parts supplied by reference TRBV7-3 and TRBJ2-7, is GAGVSQTPSNKVTEKGKYVELRCDPISGHTALYWYRQSLGQGPEFLIYFQGTGAADDSGLPNDRFFAVRPEGSVSTLKIQRTERGDSAVYLCASSLSPRRVSGPYEQYFGPGTRLTVT.